The 10 T cell receptor beta chains given below trace back to one sample, sequenced in a study of blood T cell repertoires in COVID-19. Profiled with immunoSEQ multiplex PCR; TCRdb holds only in-frame clones, not every one. This sample has 60,000 or so clones; roughly 79% occur once, and the top ten carry 4.5% to 6%. The sequenced sample was peripheral blood. These receptor sequences come from a human donor in a cohort sampled during active COVID-19.

V and J are TRBV6-5 and TRBJ1-6; D possibly corresponds to TRBD1 (5 bases). CDR1 and CDR2 from the germline V gene are MNHEY and SVGAGI. The CDR3 is 13 amino acids. Trimming left V 7 bases short and J 6 bases short, with 10 bases between. CDR3 DNA sequence: TGTGCCAGCACCCCAGGGTTTAATTCACCCCTCCACTTT. Translated: CASTPGFNSPLHF.

A note on this clone: Other nucleotide sequences in the sample specify the same CDR3. The J gene is TRBJ2-7, the V gene TRBV5-1; 8 bases map to TRBD1. The V segment lost 3 bases and the J segment 4 bases; nucleotides outside the gene matches: 6. The CDR3 has 14 residues. Germline CDR1 and CDR2: SGHRS and YFSETQ. The CDR3 loop reads CASSSGQGRYEQYF. The CDR3 nucleotides read TGCGCCAGCAGCTCAGGACAGGGACGGTACGAGCAGTACTTC.

This chain connects TRBV28 to TRBJ2-7, with a tentative D call TRBD1 (5 bases). Looked up from germline, CDR1 is MDHEN and CDR2 is SYDVKM. V shed 7 bases and J shed 1 base, with 11 bases lying between them. The CDR3 consists of 13 residues. The CDR3 region has the DNA TGTGCCAGCACCCTACGACAGTCCTACGAGCAGTACTTC. This gives the protein CASTLRQSYEQYF.

The chain carries TRBV15 and TRBJ2-7; possible D gene TRBD2, 6 bases. Germline V gene sequence: CDR1 LNHNV, CDR2 YYDKDF (reference sequence). V was trimmed by 4 bases and J by 4 bases, leaving 14 bases between them. The CDR3 has 14 residues. CDR3 protein: CATSIGGDLYEQYF. The CDR3 DNA reads TGTGCCACCAGCATCGGAGGGGATCTTTACGAGCAGTACTTC. The full variable domain, its missing parts supplied by reference TRBV15 and TRBJ2-7, is DAMVIQNPRYQVTQFGKPVTLSCSQTLNHNVMYWYQQKSSQAPKLLFHYYDKDFNNEADTPDNFQSRRPNTSFCFLDIRSPGLGDTAMYLCATSIGGDLYEQYFGPGTRLTVT.

The chain couples TRBV24-1 to TRBJ2-5; TRBD1 matches at 9 bases. The V and J ends lost 3 bases and 5 bases, in that order; junction bases with no gene match: 6. In germline, CDR1 is KGHDR, CDR2 SFDVKD. The CDR3 has 15 amino acids. The chain's CDR3 is CATSDPNDRGETQYF. The DNA of the CDR3 is TGTGCCACCAGTGATCCAAATGACAGGGGGGAGACCCAGTACTTC.

V usage is TRBV6-2 or TRBV6-3 and J usage is TRBJ1-3; 7 bases fit TRBD1. Germline-derived CDR1 and CDR2 are MNHEY and SVGEGT. The trim removed 5 bases at V and 0 bases at J, leaving 10 bases unmatched. This CDR3 is built from 17 residues. In DNA, the CDR3 is TGTGCCAGCAGTACTGGGACAGCTTACTTCTCTGGAAACACCATATATTTT. It is translated as CASSTGTAYFSGNTIYF.

The chain has TRBV6-6 and TRBJ2-7; D uncertain. Trimming pared 3 bases from V and 5 bases from J, leaving 8 bases between. CDR1 is MNHNY, CDR2 SVGAGI, per germline (reference sequence). The CDR3 sequence is 12 residues long. For the CDR3, the DNA is TGTGCCAGCAGTTATTTACAAAACGAGCAGTACTTC. Translation: CASSYLQNEQYF.

The rearrangement joins TRBV18 to TRBJ2-7; TRBD2 agrees at 7 bases. The CDR3 sequence is 14 residues long. Trimming at V came to 3 bases and at J to 2 bases, leaving 4 bases not matched to a gene. Germline-derived CDR1 and CDR2 are KGHSH and LQKENI. This chain's CDR3 is CASSPSGPPYEQYF. The CDR3, as DNA: TGTGCCAGCTCACCTAGCGGGCCACCCTACGAGCAGTACTTC.

This clone was seen once. This chain links TRBV2 with TRBJ1-1, with D hard to call. CDR1 SNHLY and CDR2 FYNNEI come from the germline V gene. This CDR3 has 14 amino acids. V lost 6 bases to trimming and J lost 0 bases, with 11 bases between them. The DNA for the CDR3 is TGTGCCAGCAGGGTAACACTAATGAACACTGAAGCTTTCTTT. Translated, it gives CASRVTLMNTEAFF.

The genes are TRBV29-1 and TRBJ1-1; D call uncertain. V lost 3 bases to trimming and J lost 0 bases, with 11 bases between them. In germline, CDR1 is SQVTM, CDR2 ANQGSEA. The CDR3 extends over 14 amino acids. The DNA for the CDR3 is TGCAGCGTTGACCCCGGTCCAATGAACACTGAAGCTTTCTTT. Amino acids: CSVDPGPMNTEAFF.